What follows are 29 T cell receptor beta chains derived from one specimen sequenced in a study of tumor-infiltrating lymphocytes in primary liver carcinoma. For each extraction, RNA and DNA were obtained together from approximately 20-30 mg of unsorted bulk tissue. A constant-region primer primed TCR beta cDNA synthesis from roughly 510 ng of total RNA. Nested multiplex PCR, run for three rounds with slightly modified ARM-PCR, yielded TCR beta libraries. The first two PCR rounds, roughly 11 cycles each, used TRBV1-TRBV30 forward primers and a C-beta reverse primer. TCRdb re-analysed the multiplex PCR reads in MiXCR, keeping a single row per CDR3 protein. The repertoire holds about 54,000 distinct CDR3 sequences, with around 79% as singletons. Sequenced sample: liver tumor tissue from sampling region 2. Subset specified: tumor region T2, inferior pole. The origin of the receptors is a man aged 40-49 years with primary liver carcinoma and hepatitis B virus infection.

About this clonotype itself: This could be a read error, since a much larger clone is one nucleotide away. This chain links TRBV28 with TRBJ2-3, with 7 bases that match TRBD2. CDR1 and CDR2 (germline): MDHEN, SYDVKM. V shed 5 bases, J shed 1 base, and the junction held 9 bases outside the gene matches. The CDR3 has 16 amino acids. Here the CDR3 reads CASSPLGGDRTDTQYF. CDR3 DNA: TGTGCCAGCAGTCCTCTGGGGGGGGATCGCACAGATACGCAGTATTTT.

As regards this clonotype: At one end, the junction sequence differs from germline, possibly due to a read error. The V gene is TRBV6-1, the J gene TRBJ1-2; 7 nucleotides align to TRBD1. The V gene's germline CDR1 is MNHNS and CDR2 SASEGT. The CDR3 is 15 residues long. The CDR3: CASSMAGGMDYGYVF. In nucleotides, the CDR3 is TGTGCCAGCAGCATGGCAGGGGGTATGGACTATGGCTACGTCTTC.

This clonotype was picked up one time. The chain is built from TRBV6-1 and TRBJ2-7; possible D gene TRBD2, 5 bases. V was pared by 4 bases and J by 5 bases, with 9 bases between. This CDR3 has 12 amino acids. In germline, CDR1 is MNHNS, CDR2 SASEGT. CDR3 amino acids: CASSGTSHEQYF. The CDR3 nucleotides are TGTGCCAGCAGTGGGACTTCCCACGAGCAGTACTTC.

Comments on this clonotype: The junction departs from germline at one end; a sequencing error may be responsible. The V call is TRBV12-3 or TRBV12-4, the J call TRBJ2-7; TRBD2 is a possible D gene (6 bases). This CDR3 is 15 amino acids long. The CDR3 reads CDSSVLGRALEDQYF. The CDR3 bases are TGTGACAGCAGTGTCCTCGGGAGAGCCTTGGAAGATCAGTACTTC.

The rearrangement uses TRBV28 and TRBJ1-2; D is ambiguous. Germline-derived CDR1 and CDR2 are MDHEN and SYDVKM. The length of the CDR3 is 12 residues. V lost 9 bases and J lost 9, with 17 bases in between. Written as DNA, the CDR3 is TGTGCCAGTTGGGCCTCCCGGGATTGCTACACCTTC. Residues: CASWASRDCYTF.

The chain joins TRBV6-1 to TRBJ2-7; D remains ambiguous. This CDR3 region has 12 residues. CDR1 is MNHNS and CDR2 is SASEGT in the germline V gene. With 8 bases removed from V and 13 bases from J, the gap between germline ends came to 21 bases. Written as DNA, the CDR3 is TGTGCCAGCTGTGGTCTATTCTACGAGTACTACTTC. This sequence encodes CASCGLFYEYYF.

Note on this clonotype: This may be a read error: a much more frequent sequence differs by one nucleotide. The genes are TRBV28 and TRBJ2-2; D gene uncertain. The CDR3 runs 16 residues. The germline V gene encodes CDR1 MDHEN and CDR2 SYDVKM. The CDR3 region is CGSSSWTLANTGELFF. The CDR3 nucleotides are TGTGGCAGCAGTTCCTGGACGTTAGCGAACACCGGGGAGCTGTTTTTT.

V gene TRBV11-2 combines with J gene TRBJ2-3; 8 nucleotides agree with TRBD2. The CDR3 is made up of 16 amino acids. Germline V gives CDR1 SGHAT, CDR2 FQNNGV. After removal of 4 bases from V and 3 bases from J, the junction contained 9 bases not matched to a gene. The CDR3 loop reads CASSSPSGRITDTQYF. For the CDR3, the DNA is TGTGCCAGCAGCTCCCCGAGCGGGAGAATAACAGATACGCAGTATTTT.

DNA for the CDR3: TGTGCCAGCTCACCAAGCCCAGATACGCAGTATTTT. Translated: CASSPSPDTQYF. This rearrangement joins TRBV18 to TRBJ2-3; D is unresolved. Germline-derived CDR1 and CDR2 are KGHSH and LQKENI. The ends were cut back, 2 bases at V and 4 bases at J, with 4 bases in the middle. CDR3 length: 12 amino acids.

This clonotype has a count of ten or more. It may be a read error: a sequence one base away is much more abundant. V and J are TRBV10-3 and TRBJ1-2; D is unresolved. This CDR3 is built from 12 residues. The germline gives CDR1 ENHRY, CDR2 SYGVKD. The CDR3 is CAIGDDYYGYTF. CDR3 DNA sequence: TGTGCCATCGGTGATGATTACTATGGCTACACCTTC.

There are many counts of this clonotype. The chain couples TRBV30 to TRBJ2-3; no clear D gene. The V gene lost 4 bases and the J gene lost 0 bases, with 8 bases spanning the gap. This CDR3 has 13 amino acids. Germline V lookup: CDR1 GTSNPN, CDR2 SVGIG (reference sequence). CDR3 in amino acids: CAWTRDSTDTQYF. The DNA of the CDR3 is TGTGCCTGGACTCGCGACAGCACAGATACGCAGTATTTT.

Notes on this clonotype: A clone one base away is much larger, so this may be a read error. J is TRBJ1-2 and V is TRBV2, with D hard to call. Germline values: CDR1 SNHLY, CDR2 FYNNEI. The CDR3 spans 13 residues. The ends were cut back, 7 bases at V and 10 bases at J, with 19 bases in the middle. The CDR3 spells CASTGGRSWDYTF. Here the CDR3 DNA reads TGTGCCAGCACTGGCGGCAGATCGTGGGACTACACCTTC.

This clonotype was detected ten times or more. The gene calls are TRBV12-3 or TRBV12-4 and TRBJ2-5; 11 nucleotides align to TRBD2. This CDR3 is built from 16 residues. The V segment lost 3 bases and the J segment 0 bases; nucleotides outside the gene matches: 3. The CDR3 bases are TGTGCCAGCAGTTTTCGACTAGCGGGATACCAAGAGACCCAGTACTTC. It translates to CASSFRLAGYQETQYF.

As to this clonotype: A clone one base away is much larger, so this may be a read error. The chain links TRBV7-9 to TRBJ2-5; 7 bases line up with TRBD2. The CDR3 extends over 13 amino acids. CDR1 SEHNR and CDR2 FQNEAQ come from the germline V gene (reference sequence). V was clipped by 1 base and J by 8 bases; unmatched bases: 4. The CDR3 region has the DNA TGTGCCAGCAGCTTAGGAGGGAGGGATACCCAGTACTTC. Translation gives CASSLGGRDTQYF. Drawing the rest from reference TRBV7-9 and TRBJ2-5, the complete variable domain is DTGVSQNPRHKITKRGQNVTFRCDPISEHNRLYWYRQTLGQGPEFLTYFQNEAQLEKSRLLSDRFSAERPKGSFSTLEIQRTEQGDSAMYLCASSLGGRDTQYFGPGTRLLVL.

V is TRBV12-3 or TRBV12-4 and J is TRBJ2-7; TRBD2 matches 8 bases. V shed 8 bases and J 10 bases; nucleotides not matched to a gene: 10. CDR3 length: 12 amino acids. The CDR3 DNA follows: TGTGCCAGCGGCGGACTAGCTTGGGAACAGTACTTC. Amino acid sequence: CASGGLAWEQYF.

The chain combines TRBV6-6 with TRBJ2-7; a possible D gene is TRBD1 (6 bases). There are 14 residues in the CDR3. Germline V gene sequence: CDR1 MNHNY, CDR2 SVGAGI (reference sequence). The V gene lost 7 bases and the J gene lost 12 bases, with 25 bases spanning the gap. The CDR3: CASTSAGESDGRYF. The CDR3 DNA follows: TGTGCCAGCACCTCCGCAGGGGAGAGCGACGGGCGGTACTTC.

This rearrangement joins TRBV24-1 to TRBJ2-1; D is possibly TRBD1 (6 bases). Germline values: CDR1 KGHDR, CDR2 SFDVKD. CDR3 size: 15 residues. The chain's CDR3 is CTASDLGQFGNEQFF. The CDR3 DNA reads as TGTACCGCCAGTGATTTGGGACAATTTGGGAATGAGCAGTTCTTC.

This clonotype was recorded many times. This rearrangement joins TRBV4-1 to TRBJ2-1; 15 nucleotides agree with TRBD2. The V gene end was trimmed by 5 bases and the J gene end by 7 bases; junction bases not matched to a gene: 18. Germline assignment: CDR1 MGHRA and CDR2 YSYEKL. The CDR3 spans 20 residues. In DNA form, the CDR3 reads TGCGCCAGCAGCTCCTCAGACAGCGGACTAGCGGGAGGGCCGGGAAATGAGCAGTTCTTC. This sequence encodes CASSSSDSGLAGGPGNEQFF.

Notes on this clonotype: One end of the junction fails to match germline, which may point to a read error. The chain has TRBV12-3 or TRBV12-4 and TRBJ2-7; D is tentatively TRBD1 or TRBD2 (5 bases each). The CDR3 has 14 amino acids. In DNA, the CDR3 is TGTGCCAGCTGTTTAGGGACGGGCTCCTACGAGCAGAACTTC. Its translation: CASCLGTGSYEQNF.

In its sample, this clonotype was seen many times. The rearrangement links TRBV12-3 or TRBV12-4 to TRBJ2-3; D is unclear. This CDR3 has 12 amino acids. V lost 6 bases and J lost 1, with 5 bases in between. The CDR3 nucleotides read TGTGCCAGCAGCCGGGGCACAGATACGCAGTATTTT. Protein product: CASSRGTDTQYF.

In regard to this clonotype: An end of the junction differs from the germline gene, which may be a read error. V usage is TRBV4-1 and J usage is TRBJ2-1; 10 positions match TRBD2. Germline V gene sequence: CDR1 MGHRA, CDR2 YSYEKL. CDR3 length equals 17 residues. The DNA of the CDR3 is TGCGCCAGCAGCCAAGGGCTCACTAGCGGGGACTACAATGAGCGGTTCTTC. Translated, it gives CASSQGLTSGDYNERFF.

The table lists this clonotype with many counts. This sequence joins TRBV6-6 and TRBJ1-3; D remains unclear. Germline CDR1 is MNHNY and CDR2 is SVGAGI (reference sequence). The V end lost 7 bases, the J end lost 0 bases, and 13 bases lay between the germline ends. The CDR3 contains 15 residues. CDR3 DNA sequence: TGTGCCAGCACCCTAGGGTATTACTCTGGAAACACCATATATTTT. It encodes CASTLGYYSGNTIYF.

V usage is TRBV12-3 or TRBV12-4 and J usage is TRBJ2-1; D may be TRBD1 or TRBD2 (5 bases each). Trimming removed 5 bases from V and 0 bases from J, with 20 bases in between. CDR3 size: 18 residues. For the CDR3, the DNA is TGTGCCAGCAGTCCTAGAGGGGCGGTAGAAGGCTCCTACAATGAGCAGTTCTTC. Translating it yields CASSPRGAVEGSYNEQFF.

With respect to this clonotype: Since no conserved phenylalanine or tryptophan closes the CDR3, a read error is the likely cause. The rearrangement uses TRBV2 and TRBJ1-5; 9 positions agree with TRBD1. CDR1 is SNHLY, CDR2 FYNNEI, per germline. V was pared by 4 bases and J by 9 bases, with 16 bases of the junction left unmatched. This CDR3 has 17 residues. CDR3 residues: CASSGESGTGGYLPQHL. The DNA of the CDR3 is TGTGCCAGCAGTGGGGAATCTGGAACAGGGGGCTATCTGCCCCAGCATCTT.

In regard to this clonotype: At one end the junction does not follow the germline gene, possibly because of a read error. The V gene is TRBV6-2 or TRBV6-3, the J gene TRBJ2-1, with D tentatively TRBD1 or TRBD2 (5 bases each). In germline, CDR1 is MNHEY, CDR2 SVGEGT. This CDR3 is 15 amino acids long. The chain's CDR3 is CASSYAGTFYSEQFF. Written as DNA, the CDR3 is TGTGCCAGTAGTTACGCTGGGACGTTTTACAGTGAGCAGTTCTTC.

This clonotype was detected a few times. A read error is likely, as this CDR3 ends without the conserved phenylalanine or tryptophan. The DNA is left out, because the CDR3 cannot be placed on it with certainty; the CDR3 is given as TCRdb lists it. CDR3 in amino acids: CASSFSGREQPQHS. The rearrangement links TRBV6-5 to TRBJ1-5. CDR1 MNHEY and CDR2 SVGAGI come from the germline V gene. The CDR3 comprises 14 residues, both ends counted.

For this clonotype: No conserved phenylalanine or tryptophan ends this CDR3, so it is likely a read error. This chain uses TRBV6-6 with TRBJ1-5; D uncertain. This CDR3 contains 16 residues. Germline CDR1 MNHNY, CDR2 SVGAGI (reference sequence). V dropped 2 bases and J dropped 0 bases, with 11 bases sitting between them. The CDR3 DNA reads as TGTGCCAGCAGTTACCTGGTAGAGTATAGCAATCAGCCCCAGCATCTT. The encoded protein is CASSYLVEYSNQPQHL.

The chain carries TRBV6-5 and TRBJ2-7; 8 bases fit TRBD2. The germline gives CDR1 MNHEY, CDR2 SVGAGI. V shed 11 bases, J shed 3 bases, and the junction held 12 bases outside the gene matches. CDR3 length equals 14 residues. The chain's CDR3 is CASMPEGLVYEQYF. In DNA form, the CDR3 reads TGTGCCTCAATGCCGGAGGGACTAGTCTACGAGCAGTACTTC.

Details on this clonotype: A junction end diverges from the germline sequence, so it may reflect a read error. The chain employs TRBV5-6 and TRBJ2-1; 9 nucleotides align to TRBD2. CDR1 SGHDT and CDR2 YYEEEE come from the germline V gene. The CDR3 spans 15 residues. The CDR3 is CASTSRAGGYTEQFF. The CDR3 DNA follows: TGTGCCAGCACCTCGAGGGCGGGGGGGTACACTGAGCAGTTCTTC. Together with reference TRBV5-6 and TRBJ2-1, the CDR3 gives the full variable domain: DAGVTQSPTHLIKTRGQQVTLRCSPKSGHDTVSWYQQALGQGPQFIFQYYEEEERQRGNFPDRFSGHQFPNYSSELNVNALLLGDSALYLCASTSRAGGYTEQFFGPGTRLTVL.